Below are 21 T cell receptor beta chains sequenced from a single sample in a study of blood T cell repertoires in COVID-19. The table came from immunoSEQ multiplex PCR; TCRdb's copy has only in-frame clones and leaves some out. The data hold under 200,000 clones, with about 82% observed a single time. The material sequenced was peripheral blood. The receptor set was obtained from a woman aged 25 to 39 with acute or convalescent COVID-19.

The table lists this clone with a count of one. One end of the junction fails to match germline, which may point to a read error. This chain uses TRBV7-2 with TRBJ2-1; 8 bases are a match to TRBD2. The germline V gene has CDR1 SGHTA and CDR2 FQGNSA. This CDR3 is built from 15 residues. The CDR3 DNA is TGTGCCAGCACCTTAGGTATCGGGGGGGCGGGTGAGCAGTTCTTC. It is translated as CASTLGIGGAGEQFF.

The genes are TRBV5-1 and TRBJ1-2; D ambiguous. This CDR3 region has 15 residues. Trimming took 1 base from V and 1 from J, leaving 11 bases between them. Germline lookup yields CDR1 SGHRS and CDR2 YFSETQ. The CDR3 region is CASSLFSGYNYGYTF. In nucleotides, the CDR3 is TGCGCCAGCAGCTTGTTTTCGGGTTATAACTATGGCTACACCTTC. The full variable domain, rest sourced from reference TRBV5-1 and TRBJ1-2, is KAGVTQTPRYLIKTRGQQVTLSCSPISGHRSVSWYQQTPGQGLQFLFEYFSETQRNKGNFPGRFSGRQFSNSRSEMNVSTLELGDSALYLCASSLFSGYNYGYTFGSGTRLTVV.

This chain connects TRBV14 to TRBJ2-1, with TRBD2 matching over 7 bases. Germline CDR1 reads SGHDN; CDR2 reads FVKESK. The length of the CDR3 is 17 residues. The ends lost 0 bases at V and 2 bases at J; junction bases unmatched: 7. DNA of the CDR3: TGTGCCAGCAGCCAAGATCCTCGGGAGGTTACCTACAATGAGCAGTTCTTC. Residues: CASSQDPREVTYNEQFF.

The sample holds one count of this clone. CDR3 nucleotide sequence: TGTGCCAGTAGCCCGGGGCCAGGGGAAAATGAGCAGTTCTTC. It codes for CASSPGPGENEQFF. The chain is built from TRBV19 and TRBJ2-1, with a tentative D call TRBD1 (6 bases). Trimming stripped 6 bases from V and 7 bases from J, with 16 bases between. Germline CDR1 and CDR2: LNHDA and SQIVND (reference sequence). The CDR3 is 14 amino acids.

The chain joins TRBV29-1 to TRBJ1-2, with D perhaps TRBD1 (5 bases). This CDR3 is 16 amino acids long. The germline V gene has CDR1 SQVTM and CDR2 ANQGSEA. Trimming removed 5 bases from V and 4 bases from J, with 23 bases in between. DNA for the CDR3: TGCAGCGTTTCGGGACTTCAACCGCACAATAGCTATGGCTACACCTTC. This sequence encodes CSVSGLQPHNSYGYTF.

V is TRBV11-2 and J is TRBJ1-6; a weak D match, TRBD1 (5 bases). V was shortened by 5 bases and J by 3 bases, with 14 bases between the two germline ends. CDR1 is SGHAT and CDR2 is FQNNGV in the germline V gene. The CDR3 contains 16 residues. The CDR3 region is CASSPSAGLYNSPLHF. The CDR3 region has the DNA TGTGCCAGCAGCCCCTCGGCAGGGCTCTATAATTCACCCCTCCACTTT.

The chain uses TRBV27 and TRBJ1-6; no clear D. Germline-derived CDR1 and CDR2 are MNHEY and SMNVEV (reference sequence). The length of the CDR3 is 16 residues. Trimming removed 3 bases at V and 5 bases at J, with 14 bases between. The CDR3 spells CASSFVLELNNSPLHF. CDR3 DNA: TGTGCCAGCAGTTTTGTGCTAGAGTTGAATAATTCACCCCTCCACTTT.

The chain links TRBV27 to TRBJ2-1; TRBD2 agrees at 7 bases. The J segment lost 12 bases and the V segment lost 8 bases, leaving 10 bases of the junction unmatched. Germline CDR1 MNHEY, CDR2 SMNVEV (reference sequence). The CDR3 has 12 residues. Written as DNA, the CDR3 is TGTGCCAGCCGCGGGGGTTGGGCTCGGCAGTTCTTC. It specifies CASRGGWARQFF.

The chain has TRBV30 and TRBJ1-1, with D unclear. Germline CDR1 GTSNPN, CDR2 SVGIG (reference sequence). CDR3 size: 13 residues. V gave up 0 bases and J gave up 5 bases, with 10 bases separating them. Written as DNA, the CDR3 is TGTGCCTGGAGTGTATCTGAAGAGACTGAAGCTTTCTTT. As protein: CAWSVSEETEAFF.

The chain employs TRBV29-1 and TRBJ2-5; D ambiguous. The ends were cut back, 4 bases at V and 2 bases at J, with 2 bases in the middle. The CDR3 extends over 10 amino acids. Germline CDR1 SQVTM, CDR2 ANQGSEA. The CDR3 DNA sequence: TGCAGCGTTGCTCAAGAGACCCAGTACTTC. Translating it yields CSVAQETQYF.

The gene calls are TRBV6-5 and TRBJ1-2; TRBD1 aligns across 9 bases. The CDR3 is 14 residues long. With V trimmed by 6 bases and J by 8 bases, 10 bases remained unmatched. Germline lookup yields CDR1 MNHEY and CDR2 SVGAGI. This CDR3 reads CASRLPGTGNGYTF. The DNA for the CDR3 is TGTGCCAGCAGGCTTCCCGGGACAGGGAACGGCTACACCTTC.

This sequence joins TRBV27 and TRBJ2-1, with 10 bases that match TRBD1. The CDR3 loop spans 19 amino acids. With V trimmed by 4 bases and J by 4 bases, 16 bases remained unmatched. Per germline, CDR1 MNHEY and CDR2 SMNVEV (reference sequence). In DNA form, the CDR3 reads TGTGCCAGCAGTTCCATATTTTCCGGGACAGGGGTGTTTTACAATGAGCAGTTCTTC. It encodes CASSSIFSGTGVFYNEQFF.

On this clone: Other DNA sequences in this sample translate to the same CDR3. The CDR3 reads CASSYSGQPNQPQHF. CDR3 sequence (DNA): TGTGCCAGCAGTTACTCGGGACAGCCGAATCAGCCCCAGCATTTT. The chain combines TRBV6-2 or TRBV6-3 with TRBJ1-5, with 7 positions matching TRBD1. CDR1 is MNHEY and CDR2 is SVGEGT in the germline V gene. The CDR3 is made up of 15 amino acids. After removal of 0 bases from V and 4 bases from J, the junction contained 3 bases not matched to a gene.

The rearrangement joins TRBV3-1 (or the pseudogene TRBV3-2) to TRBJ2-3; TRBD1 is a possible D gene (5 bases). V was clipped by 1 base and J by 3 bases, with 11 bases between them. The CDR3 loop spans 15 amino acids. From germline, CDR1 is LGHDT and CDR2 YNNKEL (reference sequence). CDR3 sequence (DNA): TGTGCCAGCAGCCAAGGGGCAGGGTCGACAGATACGCAGTATTTT. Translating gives CASSQGAGSTDTQYF.

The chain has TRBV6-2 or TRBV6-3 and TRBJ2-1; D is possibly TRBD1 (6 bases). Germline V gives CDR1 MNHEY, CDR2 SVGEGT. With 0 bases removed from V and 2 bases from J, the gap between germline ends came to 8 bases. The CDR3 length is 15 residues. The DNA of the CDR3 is TGTGCCAGCAGTTACTCCAGGGGAGCCTACAATGAGCAGTTCTTC. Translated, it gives CASSYSRGAYNEQFF.

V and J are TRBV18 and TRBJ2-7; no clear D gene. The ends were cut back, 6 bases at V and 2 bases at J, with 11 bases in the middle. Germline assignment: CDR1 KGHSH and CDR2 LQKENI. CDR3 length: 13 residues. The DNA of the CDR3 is TGTGCCAGCTCGCAACTACCTACCTACGAGCAGTACTTC. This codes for CASSQLPTYEQYF. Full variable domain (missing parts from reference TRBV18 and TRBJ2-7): NAGVMQNPRHLVRRRGQEARLRCSPMKGHSHVYWYRQLPEEGLKFMVYLQKENIIDESGMPKERFSAEFPKEGPSILRIQQVVRGDSAAYFCASSQLPTYEQYFGPGTRLTVT.

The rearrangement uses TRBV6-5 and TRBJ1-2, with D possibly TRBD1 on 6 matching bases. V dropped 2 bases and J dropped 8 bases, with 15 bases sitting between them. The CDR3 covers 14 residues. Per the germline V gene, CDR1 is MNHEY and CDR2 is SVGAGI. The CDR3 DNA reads TGTGCCAGCAGTTACCGGCAGGGGCTTGGCGGCTACACCTTC. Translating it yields CASSYRQGLGGYTF.

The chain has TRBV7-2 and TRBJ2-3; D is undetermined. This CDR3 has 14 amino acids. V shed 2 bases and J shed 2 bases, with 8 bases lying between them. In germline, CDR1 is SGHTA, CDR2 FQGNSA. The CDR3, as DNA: TGTGCCAGCAGCTTACCACTGTACACAGATACGCAGTATTTT. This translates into CASSLPLYTDTQYF.

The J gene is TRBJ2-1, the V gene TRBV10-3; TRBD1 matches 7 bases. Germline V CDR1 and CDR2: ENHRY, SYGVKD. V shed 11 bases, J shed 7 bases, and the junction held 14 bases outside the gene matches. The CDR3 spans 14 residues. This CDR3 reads CASFSRGPRNEQFF. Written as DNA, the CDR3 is TGTGCCTCCTTTAGTAGGGGGCCTCGGAATGAGCAGTTCTTC.

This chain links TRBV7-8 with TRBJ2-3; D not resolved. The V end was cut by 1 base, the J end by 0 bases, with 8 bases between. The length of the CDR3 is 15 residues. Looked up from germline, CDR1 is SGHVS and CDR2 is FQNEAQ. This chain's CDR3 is CASSLVFLSTDTQYF. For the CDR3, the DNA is TGTGCCAGCAGCTTAGTTTTCCTAAGCACAGATACGCAGTATTTT.

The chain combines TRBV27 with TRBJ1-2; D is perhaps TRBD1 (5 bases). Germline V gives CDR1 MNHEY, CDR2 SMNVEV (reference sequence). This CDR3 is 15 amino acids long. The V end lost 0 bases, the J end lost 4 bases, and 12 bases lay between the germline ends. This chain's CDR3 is CASSLSAGGAYGYTF. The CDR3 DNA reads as TGTGCCAGCAGTTTATCCGCGGGAGGGGCCTATGGCTACACCTTC.